Included here is one T cell receptor (beta chain) sequence, with context. Its cognate antigen is unknown. The source of the sample is a study of glioma-infiltrating T cells after dendritic cell vaccination. Input was around 2 ug genomic DNA, or all available if less. The primer mix had 60 V beta and 13 J beta primers. Clones were sequenced by immunoSEQ multiplex PCR, and TCRdb holds only the in-frame ones, with some missing. The sample carries around 83,000 clones, roughly 85% recorded once. Overall study findings and caveats: Estimated pretreatment TIL content predicted outcome after dendritic cell vaccination.

Time point given: after dendritic cell vaccination, including at tumor progression/relapse. The input for sequencing was blood, taken after dendritic cell vaccination. This clonotype was obtained from a human donor with glioblastoma.

The CDR3 DNA sequence: TGTGCCAGCAGCTTCGGACAGCCGCTCCTTTCCTACGAGCAGTACTTC. Protein sequence: CASSFGQPLLSYEQYF. This rearrangement joins TRBV11-2 to TRBJ2-7, with a possible D match to TRBD1 (6 bases). Germline CDR1 reads SGHAT; CDR2 reads FQNNGV. The V and J ends lost 3 bases and 1 base respectively, with 16 bases between them. CDR3 length: 16 amino acids. The full variable domain, rest sourced from reference TRBV11-2 and TRBJ2-7, is EAGVAQSPRYKIIEKRQSVAFWCNPISGHATLYWYQQILGQGPKLLIQFQNNGVVDDSQLPKDRFSAERLKGVDSTLKIQPAKLEDSAVYLCASSFGQPLLSYEQYFGPGTRLTVT.